The entry below gives a single TCR beta chain sequence along with its context. The antigen this receptor binds is unknown. Per-base quality was not reported, and no clone a single base away is much larger than it. Inclusive of the bounding cysteine and phenylalanine, the CDR3 is 17 residues long. The sequence is cut down to CDR3 DNA, 51 bases in frame from base 1. Unmatched junction bases come to 6, with V trimmed by 0 bases and J by 0 bases. CDR1 is given as MGHRA and CDR2 as YSYEKL, both from the germline V gene. The data derive from a study of regulatory dendritic cells for organ transplantation (dated by TCRdb to the late 2010s). In the study overall: Regulatory dendritic cells were generated from monocytes cultured with vitamin D3 on days 0 and 4 and IL-10 on day 4. On day 6, LPS was added to the DC cultures to test how the DCs responded to a strong maturation-inducing agent. TCRbeta repertoires were sequenced from sorted naive and memory CD4+ and CD8+ T cells before and after allostimulation with regulatory or mature dendritic cells.

Sorted T cell subsets were CFSE-labeled and co-cultured for approximately 5 days with allogeneic regulatory or mature dendritic cells at a 1:10 DC:T ratio. FACS was used to sort CD4+ or CD8+ cells into naive T cells, defined as CD45RA+, and memory T cells, defined as CD45RO+. T cells for TCR sequencing came from two healthy control subjects. Genomic DNA was extracted with the Qiagen DNeasy Blood & Tissue Kit. The TCRbeta CDR3 regions were amplified in a multiplexed two-step PCR with Vbeta-specific forward primers and Jbeta-specific reverse primers. Through the immunoSEQ service, the TCRbeta libraries were run on an Illumina instrument for sequencing. Per the original workflow: IMGT annotation was used to assign V, D and J genes, and synthetic CDR3 analogues were used to correct counts for multiplex PCR bias. In the immunoSEQ Analyzer, repertoire clonality was calculated as one minus normalized Shannon entropy. Clonal expansion was defined by Fisher's exact test with Benjamini-Hochberg false discovery rate control, using two-tailed P<0.01. This is the immuneACCESS table as TCRdb keeps it, with only in-frame sequences that have V and J called. A part of the clones is gone; compared with another copy, unresolved V genes explain less than half, and the rest is unexplained. V and J calls and clone size are given by that table; D and trimming were obtained from the DNA. The sample table lists roughly 11,000 clones, nearly 90% of them with a count of one. Of the sample, approximately 0.45% falls within the top ten clones.

Points the paper makes about the study in general: Repertoires were highly diverse in naive CD4+ and CD8+ T cells, less diverse in memory cells, and most oligoclonal in memory CD8+ cells. Of the resting subsets, memory CD8+ T cells had the largest number of alloreactive TCR clonotypes. Only two subjects were sequenced, and the authors noted considerable between-individual heterogeneity in the alloreactive memory CD8+ T cell pool. In both subjects, allostimulation led to expansion of memory CD8+ clones, though the expansion induced by regulatory dendritic cells appeared to be more limited than that induced by mature dendritic cells.

The sample taken for sequencing was naive CD8+ T cells from blood cultured with dendritic cells. What the cell subset or site label conveys for this sample: CD45RA+ naive T cells. The V gene is TRBV4-1 and the J gene is TRBJ2-7; 9 bases in between match TRBD1. This TCR was sampled from a human donor in good health. In nucleotides, the sequence is TGCGCCAGCAGCCAAGACGTAGAGACAGGGGGCTCCTACGAGCAGTACTTC. The encoded protein is CASSQDVETGGSYEQYF.